This T cell receptor (beta chain) was recorded in a study of blood T cells in healthy people across ages. This clonotype was found a few times. The antigen remains unidentified. Sample-barcoded 5' priming and a J-beta primer mix drove a second PCR of about 7 to 12 cycles. One entry per CDR3 protein results from TCRdb running MiXCR on the 5' RACE reads. The sample includes about 930,000 distinct CDR3 sequences, almost 30% of them seen just once. Per sample, a minimum of 6.5 million PBMCs were isolated. The CDR3 is 15 amino acids. V was clipped by 5 bases and J by 8 bases; unmatched bases: 10. Study observations and caveats: A greater number of naive CD4+ cells and higher diversity distinguished long-lived donors from aged donors. TCR beta diversity correlated strongly with naive T cell percentage. Observed TCR beta diversity per million T cells went down as age went up. This fall followed a roughly linear course with age.

These records were also assigned to another study, of T cells of mothers and their children.

The origin of this receptor is a woman in her 40s in good health. The sample was blood. This sequence joins TRBV12-3 or TRBV12-4 and TRBJ1-4; 8 nucleotides match TRBD1. The CDR3 reads CASSLDRGQREKLFF. DNA of the CDR3: TGTGCCAGCAGTCTAGACAGGGGACAGAGGGAAAAACTGTTTTTT.